Sequencing of this T cell receptor beta chain was carried out in a study of blood T cell repertoires in COVID-19. Study context: COVID-19 samples, acute and convalescent, were from the United States, Italy and Spain. PBMCs, B-cell-depleted T cells, or T cells provided the cDNA or gDNA that made up the material.

Participants had their cohort set by participant-reported clinical history. TCRdb's table, derived via immunoSEQ multiplex PCR, lists solely in-frame clones and lacks some. The sample has fewer than 250,000 clones; 83% are singletons. Deletions cut 3 bases from V and 1 base from J, with 9 bases between. The germline CDR1 and CDR2 sequences are DFQATT and SNEGSKA (reference sequence). The CDR3 is 13 amino acids. The chain joins TRBV20-1 to TRBJ2-5; unclear D gene. The clonotype was recovered from a woman aged 40-49 years who had been exposed to COVID-19. The specimen sequenced was PBMCs or T cells enriched from blood (not recorded which). The CDR3 bases are TGCAGTGCTAGTCCATCAGTCCAAGAGACCCAGTACTTC. It translates to CSASPSVQETQYF.